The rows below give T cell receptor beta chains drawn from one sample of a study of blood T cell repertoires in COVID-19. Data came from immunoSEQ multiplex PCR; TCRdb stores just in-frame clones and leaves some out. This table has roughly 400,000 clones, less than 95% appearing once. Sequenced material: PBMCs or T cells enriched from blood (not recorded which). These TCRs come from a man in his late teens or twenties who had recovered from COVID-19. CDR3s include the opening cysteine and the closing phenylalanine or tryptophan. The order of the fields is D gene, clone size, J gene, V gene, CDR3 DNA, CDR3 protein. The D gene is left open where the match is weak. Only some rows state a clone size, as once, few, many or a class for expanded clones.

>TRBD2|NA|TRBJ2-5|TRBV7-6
TGTGCCAGCAGCTCTGGACTAGCGGGGGAAAAACAAGAGACCCAGTACTTC
CASSSGLAGEKQETQYF
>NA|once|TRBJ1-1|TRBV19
TGTGCCACGACAGATGTGAACACTGAAGCTTTCTTT
CATTDVNTEAFF
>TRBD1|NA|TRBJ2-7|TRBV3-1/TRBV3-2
TGTGCCAGCAGCCTGACAGGGGGCGGTTACGAGCAGTACTTC
CASSLTGGGYEQYF
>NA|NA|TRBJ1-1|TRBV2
TGTGCCAGCAGTGTCAGGGGTTTTGCGGGCAACACTGAAGCTTTCTTT
CASSVRGFAGNTEAFF
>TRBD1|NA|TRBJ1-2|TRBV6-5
TGTGCCAGCAGTTACCCGGGGACAGGGGCTGGCTACACCTTC
CASSYPGTGAGYTF
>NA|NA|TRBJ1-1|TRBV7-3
TGTGCCAGCAGCTTCGCAGAGAACACTGAAGCTTTCTTT
CASSFAENTEAFF
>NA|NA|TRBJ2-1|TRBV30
TGTGCCTGGAACCGAGGGTCCTACAATGAGCAGTTCTTC
CAWNRGSYNEQFF
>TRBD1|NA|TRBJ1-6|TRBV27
TGTGCCAGCAGACGGGACAGGGGGCCTCTATCACCCCTCCACTTT
CASRRDRGPLSPLHF
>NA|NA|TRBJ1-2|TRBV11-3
TGTGCCAGCAGCCTACAAGTGGGGGGGAACTATGGCTACACCTTC
CASSLQVGGNYGYTF
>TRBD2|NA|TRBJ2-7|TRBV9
TGTGCCAGCAGCGTAGTAGCGGGAGGGCAATACGAGCAGTACTTC
CASSVVAGGQYEQYF
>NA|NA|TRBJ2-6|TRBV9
TGTGCCAGCACCTCTTCTGGGGCCAACGTCCTGACTTTC
CASTSSGANVLTF
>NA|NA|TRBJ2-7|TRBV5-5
TGTGCCAGCAGCTTTGACACCAGCTCCTACGAGCAGTACTTC
CASSFDTSSYEQYF
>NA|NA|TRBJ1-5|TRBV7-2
TGTGCCAGCAGCTTAGCATCAGGTTCCAGACAGCCCCAGCATTTT
CASSLASGSRQPQHF
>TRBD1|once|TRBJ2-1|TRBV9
TGTGCCAGCAGCCCGGGACAGACGTCCTACAATGAGCAGTTCTTC
CASSPGQTSYNEQFF
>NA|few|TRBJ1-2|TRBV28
TGTGCCAGCAGTTTCATGGGGGGATCCTATGGCTACACCTTC
CASSFMGGSYGYTF
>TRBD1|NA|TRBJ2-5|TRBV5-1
TGCGCCAGCAAAGTAGGGACAGGCCTAGGGGAGACCCAGTACTTC
CASKVGTGLGETQYF
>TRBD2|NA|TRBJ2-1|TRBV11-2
TGTGCCAGCAGGCCTCTTGGACTAGCCTACAATGAGCAGTTCTTC
CASRPLGLAYNEQFF
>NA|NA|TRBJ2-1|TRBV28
TGTGCCAGCAGTAATTCCCGACTAGTTAATGGAGAGCAGTTCTTC
CASSNSRLVNGEQFF
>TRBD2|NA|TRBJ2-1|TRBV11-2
TGTGCCAGCAGCTCCGGGACTAAGGTCTACAATGAGCAGTTCTTC
CASSSGTKVYNEQFF
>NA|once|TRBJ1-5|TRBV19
TGTGCCAGTAGTGCGGGACTCTCTAATCAGCCCCAGCATTTT
CASSAGLSNQPQHF
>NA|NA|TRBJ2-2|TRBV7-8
TGTGCCAGCAGCTTAAGTTTTCAGGGTAACGGGGAGCTGTTTTTT
CASSLSFQGNGELFF
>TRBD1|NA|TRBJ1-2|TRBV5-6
TGTGCCAGCAGCTTGGTGACAGGGGGGTACACCTTC
CASSLVTGGYTF
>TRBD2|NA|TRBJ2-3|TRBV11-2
TGTGCCAGCACCGGGAGGGGAACAGATACGCAGTATTTT
CASTGRGTDTQYF
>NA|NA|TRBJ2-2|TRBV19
TGTGCCAGTCGGAGACAGGTTAACACCGGGGAGCTGTTTTTT
CASRRQVNTGELFF
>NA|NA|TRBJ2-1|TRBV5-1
TGCGCCAGCAGCCCGGCCGGGACTCCCGGCAATGAGCAGTTCTTC
CASSPAGTPGNEQFF
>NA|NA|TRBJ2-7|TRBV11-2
TGTGCCAGCAGCCTTAGGAGGCAGGGGTTCGTGTACTTC
CASSLRRQGFVYF
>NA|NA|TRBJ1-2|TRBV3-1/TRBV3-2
TGTGCCAGCAGCCAAGTTCCTCGACAGGCCCTTTATGGCTACACCTTC
CASSQVPRQALYGYTF
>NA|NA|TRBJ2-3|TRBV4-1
TGCGCCAGCAGCCAAGATTCAGCGGGCGCGCAACATACGCAGTATTTT
CASSQDSAGAQHTQYF
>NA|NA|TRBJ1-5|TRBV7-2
TGTGCCAGCAGCTGGCAGGGAAGCAATCAGCCCCAGCATTTT
CASSWQGSNQPQHF
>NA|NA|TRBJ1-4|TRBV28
TGTGCCAGCAGCTACGACAGCGAGTTTAATGAAAAACTGTTTTTT
CASSYDSEFNEKLFF
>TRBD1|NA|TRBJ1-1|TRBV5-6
TGTGCCAGCAGCTTTGGGCAGGGGGACACTGAAGCTTTCTTT
CASSFGQGDTEAFF
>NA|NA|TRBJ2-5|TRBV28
TGTGCCACCACAAGCTGGACAGCATTACAAGAGACCCAGTACTTC
CATTSWTALQETQYF
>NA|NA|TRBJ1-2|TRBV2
TGTGCCAGCACCTCCGATATGGCCTATGGCTACACCTTC
CASTSDMAYGYTF
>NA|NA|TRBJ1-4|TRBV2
TGTGCCAGCAATCCCCGTCGAGAGGCCATAGAAAAACTGTTTTTT
CASNPRREAIEKLFF